A single TCR beta chain is shown here with its context. Antigen unknown. The observed sequence ends 3 residues before the CDR3 terminus, with the missing tail filled in from the germline J gene. This entry is derived from a study of T cells in women clearing cervical HPV infection. Study in general: HLA type could not be excluded as a confounder.

Study results and limitations: CIN3+ cases had significantly higher TCR repertoire richness than controls, but evenness did not differ.

Using immunoSEQ multiplex PCR, the repertoire was profiled, and TCRdb retains in-frame clones only, with some absent. Found here are under 50,000 clones; the top ten clones hold about 6%. CDR1 and CDR2 from the germline V gene are SGHRS and YFSETQ. The CDR3 is 14 amino acids. V trimming: 4 bases; J trimming: 2 bases; junction bases outside the gene matches: 5. Sequenced input: blood buffy coat. V is TRBV5-1 and J is TRBJ1-2; 7 bases are shared with TRBD1. This TCR was recovered from a woman aged 18 to 75 with a cervical HPV16 infection that either progressed to CIN3+ or cleared (not recorded which). Incomplete CDR3 DNA: TGCGCCAGCAGCCCATCGGGACAGAACTATGGC. This codes for CASSPSGQNYG. From start to end, the CDR3 is CASSPSGQNYGYTF. Complete variable domain (other parts from reference TRBV5-1 and TRBJ1-2): KAGVTQTPRYLIKTRGQQVTLSCSPISGHRSVSWYQQTPGQGLQFLFEYFSETQRNKGNFPGRFSGRQFSNSRSEMNVSTLELGDSALYLCASSPSGQNYGYTFGSGTRLTVV.